This TCR beta chain stems from a study of T cells in Graves' hyperthyroidism and ophthalmopathy. Findings and limits, study-wide: Most clonotypes expanded in thyroid above 0.001 were likewise present in blood.

PBMCs were sourced from roughly 9.1 ml fresh peripheral blood. The germline V gene has CDR1 MGHRA and CDR2 YSYEKL. Trimming stripped 5 bases from V and 2 bases from J, with 13 bases between. The CDR3 contains 14 residues. Amplified TCR beta CDR3 regions came from RNA transcripts. During a first-round RT-PCR of the TCR CDR3, the HTBI primer set was used. TCRdb re-called the multiplex PCR reads with MiXCR, one entry per CDR3 protein. This sample has more than 350,000 distinct CDR3 sequences; roughly 15% occur once, and the top ten carry approximately 20%. For this clonotype: Its antigen is not identified.

The TCR sequence derives from a woman aged 60-75 years with Graves' ophthalmopathy. Sequencing used blood. The chain couples TRBV4-1 to TRBJ2-7, with TRBD2 as a possible D gene (6 bases). CDR3 nucleotide sequence: TGCGCCAGCAGCTACCGACTAGGAGCCTACGAGCAGTACTTC. Protein: CASSYRLGAYEQYF.